Given below is one TCR beta chain in context. This sample was taken from a study of blood T cell repertoires in COVID-19. V trimming: 8 bases; J trimming: 4 bases; junction bases outside the gene matches: 17. Germline V lookup: CDR1 GTSNPN, CDR2 SVGIG (reference sequence). This CDR3 contains 16 residues. In the original analysis: Amplification with reference gene primers provided the estimates of nucleated cell counts. Assay used: immunoSEQ multiplex PCR; TCRdb lists only in-frame clones, some missing. That table supplies the V and J calls and clone size; D and trimming were determined from the DNA. Here the sample spans 95,000 to 150,000 clones, almost 90% being singletons.

This clonotype was sampled from a woman between 45 and 65 years old with active or convalescent COVID-19. The sample was peripheral blood. The rearrangement links TRBV30 to TRBJ2-7, with 10 bases lining up with TRBD2. Here the CDR3 DNA reads TGTGCCGCAAACCCGCTAGCGGGAGAGAGAGCATACGAGCAGTACTTC. It encodes CAANPLAGERAYEQYF. Complete variable domain (other parts from reference TRBV30 and TRBJ2-7): SQTIHQWPATLVQPVGSPLSLECTVEGTSNPNLYWYRQAAGRGLQLLFYSVGIGQISSEVPQNLSASRPQDRQFILSSKKLLLSDSGFYLCAANPLAGERAYEQYFGPGTRLTVT.